The T cell receptor (beta chain) described here comes from a study of identical twins. MiXCR was run by TCRdb on the 5' RACE reads, yielding one entry per CDR3 protein. The table has 300,000 to 400,000 distinct CDR3 sequences, roughly 9% seen once. Study-level points and caveats: Out-of-frame sharing of TCR alpha in monozygotic twins was underestimated by models. With beta out-of-frame sequences, excess sharing by twins was weaker. Fewer insertions marked abundant cord blood beta clonotypes; young adult naive trended weakly, memory not at all.

The trim removed 6 bases at V and 6 bases at J, leaving 7 bases unmatched. Germline V CDR1 and CDR2: MNHNS, SASEGT. The CDR3 runs to 14 residues. This clonotype was detected a few times. The antigen is unknown. The receptor was derived from a woman aged 50 to 60 in good health. V is TRBV6-1 and J is TRBJ2-1, with 8 positions matching TRBD2. Sequencing was performed on naive T cells sorted from blood. This CDR3 reads CASSGRAETNEQFF. For the CDR3, the DNA is TGTGCCAGCAGCGGGAGGGCCGAAACCAATGAGCAGTTCTTC.